The clone carrying this TCR beta chain was counted a few times. Its matching antigen is unknown. An end of the junction differs from the germline gene, which may be a read error. It was cDNA, reverse transcribed from extracted RNA, that served as the sequencing template. Produced via immunoSEQ multiplex PCR; TCRdb's table is partial and in-frame only. The sample shows about 140,000 clones, around three fifths of them seen only once. CD4+ and CD8+ T cells were sorted from PBMCs stained for CD3, CD4 and CD8. The data originate from a study of CD8+ T cells in alopecia areata. The wider study: Each day, treated patients took oral tofacitinib twice, at 5 to 10 mg per dose. Tofacitinib administration persisted for 6 to 18 months, succeeded by 6 months off drug. Study-wide results and caveats: Alopecia totalis/universalis scalp especially showed more expanded CD8+ clones than normal scalp.

This receptor was identified in a human donor with alopecia areata. The sample was CD4+ T cells sorted from blood, taken at week 0.

The DNA of the CDR3 is TGTGCTAGCAGCCCGGGGACTGTGGGAGAGACCCAGTACTTC. Translation: CASSPGTVGETQYF. The chain is built from TRBV7-7 and TRBJ2-5, with D possibly being TRBD2 (6 bases). CDR1 is SSHAT and CDR2 is FNYEAQ in the germline V gene (reference sequence). The CDR3 extends over 14 amino acids. Drawing the rest from reference TRBV7-7 and TRBJ2-5, the complete variable domain is GAGVSQSPRYKVTKRGQDVTLRCDPISSHATLYWYQQALGQGPEFLTYFNYEAQPDKSGLPSDRFSAERPEGSISTLTIQRTEQRDSAMYRCASSPGTVGETQYFGPGTRLLVL.